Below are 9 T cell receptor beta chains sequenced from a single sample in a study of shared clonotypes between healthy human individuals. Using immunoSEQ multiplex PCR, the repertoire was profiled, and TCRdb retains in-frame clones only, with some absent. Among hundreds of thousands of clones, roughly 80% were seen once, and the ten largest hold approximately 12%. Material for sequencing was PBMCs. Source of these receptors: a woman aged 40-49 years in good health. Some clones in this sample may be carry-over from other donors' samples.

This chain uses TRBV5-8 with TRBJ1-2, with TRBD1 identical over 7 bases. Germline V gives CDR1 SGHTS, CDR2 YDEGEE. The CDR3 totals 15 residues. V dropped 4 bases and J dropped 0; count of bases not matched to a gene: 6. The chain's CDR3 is CASSGRDRSNYGYTF. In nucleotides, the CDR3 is TGTGCCAGCAGCGGCCGGGACAGATCTAACTATGGCTACACCTTC.

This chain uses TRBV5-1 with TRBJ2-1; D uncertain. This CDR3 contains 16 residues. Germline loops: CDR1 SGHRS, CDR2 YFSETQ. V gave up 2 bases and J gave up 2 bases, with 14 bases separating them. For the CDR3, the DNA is TGCGCCAGCAGCTTAGGTGACCCCGGCCCCTACAATGAGCAGTTCTTC. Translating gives CASSLGDPGPYNEQFF.

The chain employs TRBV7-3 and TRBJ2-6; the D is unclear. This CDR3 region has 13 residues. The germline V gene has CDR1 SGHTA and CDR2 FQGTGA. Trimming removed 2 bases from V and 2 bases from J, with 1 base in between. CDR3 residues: CASSLAGANVLTF. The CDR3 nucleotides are TGTGCCAGCAGCTTAGCTGGGGCCAACGTCCTGACTTTC.

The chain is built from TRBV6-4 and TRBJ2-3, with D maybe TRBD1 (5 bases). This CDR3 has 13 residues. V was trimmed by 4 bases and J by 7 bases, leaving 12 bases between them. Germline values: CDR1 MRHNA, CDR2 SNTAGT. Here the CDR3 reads CASSAIQGNTQYF. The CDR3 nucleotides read TGTGCCAGCAGTGCCATTCAGGGAAATACGCAGTATTTT.

CDR3: CASSSPRTFYEQYF. In DNA, the CDR3 is TGTGCCAGCAGCTCGCCTCGGACTTTCTACGAGCAGTACTTC. The V gene is TRBV11-2, the J gene TRBJ2-7; possibly TRBD2 for D (5 bases). Germline V gene sequence: CDR1 SGHAT, CDR2 FQNNGV. V was shortened by 4 bases and J by 3 bases, with 13 bases between the two germline ends. The CDR3 length is 14 residues.

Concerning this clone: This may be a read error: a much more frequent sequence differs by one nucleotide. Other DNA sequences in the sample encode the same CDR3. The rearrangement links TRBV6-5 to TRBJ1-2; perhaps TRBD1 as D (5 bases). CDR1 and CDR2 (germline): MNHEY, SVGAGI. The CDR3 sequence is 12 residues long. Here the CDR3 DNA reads TGTGCCAGCAGTCTTCCAGGGAAGGGCTATACCTTC. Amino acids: CASSLPGKGYTF.

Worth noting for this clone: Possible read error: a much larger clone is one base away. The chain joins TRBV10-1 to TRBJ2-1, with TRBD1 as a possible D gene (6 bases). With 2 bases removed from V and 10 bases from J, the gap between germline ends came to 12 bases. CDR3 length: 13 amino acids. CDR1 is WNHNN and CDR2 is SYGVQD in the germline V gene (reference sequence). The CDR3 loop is CASSERFTGEQFF. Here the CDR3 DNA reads TGCGCCAGCAGTGAGCGCTTTACAGGGGAGCAGTTCTTC.

As DNA, the CDR3 is TGTGCCAGCAGTCCTACCGAATACTATGGCTACACCTTC. Translation gives CASSPTEYYGYTF. The chain recombines TRBV6-6 with TRBJ1-2; D gene uncertain. Trimming stripped 5 bases from V and 3 bases from J, with 10 bases between. CDR1 and CDR2 (germline): MNHNY, SVGAGI (reference sequence). There are 13 residues in the CDR3.

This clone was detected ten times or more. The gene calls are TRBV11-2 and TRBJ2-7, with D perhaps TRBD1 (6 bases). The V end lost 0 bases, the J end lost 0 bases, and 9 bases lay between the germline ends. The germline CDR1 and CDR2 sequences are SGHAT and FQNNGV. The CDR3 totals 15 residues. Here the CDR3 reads CASSLDSDSSYEQYF. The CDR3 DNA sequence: TGTGCCAGCAGCTTAGATTCGGACAGCTCCTACGAGCAGTACTTC.